This T cell receptor beta chain was identified during a study of brain T cells in children with intractable seizures. Points on this clone: What it recognizes is unknown.

The ends were cut back, 2 bases at V and 1 base at J, with 8 bases in the middle. Germline V gene data show CDR1 as LNHDA and CDR2 as SQIVND (reference sequence). This CDR3 spans 14 amino acids. Assay used: immunoSEQ multiplex PCR; TCRdb lists only in-frame clones, some missing. The sample yields 110,000 or so clones, under 95% seen once. The study's findings and limits: Clones missing pre-surgery may reflect undersampling of that blood sample.

Pre-surgery treatment included at least one anti-epileptic drug. This specimen was peripheral blood, taken at surgery. The genes are TRBV19 and TRBJ2-5; D is uncertain. This TCR was recovered from a boy in the first two years of life with hemimegalencephaly and intractable seizures. CDR3 nucleotide sequence: TGTGCCAGTAGTATATCGGCGGTCCAAGAGACCCAGTACTTC. The encoded protein is CASSISAVQETQYF.